This entry concerns a single T cell receptor (beta chain). Its antigen is currently unknown. An end of the junction does not agree with germline; a read error may underlie this. Germline-derived CDR1 and CDR2 are MGHRA and YSYEKL. This CDR3 spans 13 amino acids. The data belong to a study of CD8+ T cells in alopecia areata. Study-wide background: A 6-month off-drug phase came after tofacitinib, which had lasted 6 to 18 months.

RNA extraction and reverse transcription yielded cDNA as sequencing template. The table came from immunoSEQ multiplex PCR; TCRdb's copy has only in-frame clones and leaves some out. The sample includes around 270,000 clones, roughly 64% of them seen just once. Study results and limitations: Sequences from scalp samples also cover resident alphabeta T cells of normal skin. During tofacitinib treatment, many expanded lesional clones remained in scalp and blood.

The treatment: oral pan-JAK inhibitor, 5-10 mg twice daily. PBMCs served as the source from which CD4+ and CD8+ T cells were sorted. Sequencing was performed on CD4+ T cells sorted from blood, taken at week 24, from a patient treated with tofacitinib. The source of this sequence is a human donor with alopecia areata. The V and J genes are TRBV4-1 and TRBJ1-1, with a tentative D call TRBD1 (5 bases). The CDR3 loop is CASSQEFRGGASF. CDR3 coding DNA: TGCGCCAGCAGCCAAGAATTTCGAGGAGGGGCCTCCTTT.